These 23 T cell receptor beta chains were sequenced from one sample in a study of cytomegalovirus exposure and HLA in healthy donors. With 60 Vbeta and 13 Jbeta primers, the PCR was carried out. Sequencing was performed with immunoSEQ multiplex PCR; in TCRdb, only in-frame clones are kept and a portion is missing. In the table there are 140,000 to 150,000 clones, 77% of which are singletons. Sequencing used PBMCs. The receptors originated from a male donor in good health and CMV-seronegative.

The chain joins TRBV11-2 to TRBJ2-7; D is possibly TRBD1 (6 bases). The CDR3 length is 14 residues. V was pared by 1 base and J by 1 base, with 8 bases between. Germline CDR1 reads SGHAT; CDR2 reads FQNNGV. CDR3 in amino acids: CASSLGTESYEQYF. CDR3 bases: TGTGCCAGCAGCTTAGGGACAGAATCCTACGAGCAGTACTTC.

The chain recombines TRBV6-5 with TRBJ2-7, with 9 bases matching TRBD2. This CDR3 is built from 16 residues. Trimming took 0 bases from V and 5 from J; bases not matched to a gene: 8. Looked up from germline, CDR1 is MNHEY and CDR2 is SVGAGI. The CDR3 sequence is CASSYSGAGGPHEQYF. The CDR3 nucleotides read TGTGCCAGCAGTTACTCAGGAGCGGGAGGACCCCACGAGCAGTACTTC.

This clone came up once. The V gene is TRBV11-2, the J gene TRBJ2-7, with 9 bases lining up with TRBD2. The CDR3 is made up of 17 amino acids. CDR1 SGHAT and CDR2 FQNNGV come from the germline V gene. Germline trimming cut 1 base from V and 7 bases from J; bases unmatched to any gene: 14. As DNA, the CDR3 is TGTGCCAGCAGCTTAGGGGCTAGCGGGGCTCTATCTCGGGAGCAGTACTTC. Translating gives CASSLGASGALSREQYF.

The chain employs TRBV4-1 and TRBJ1-2; D perhaps matches TRBD1 (6 bases). The germline gives CDR1 MGHRA, CDR2 YSYEKL. With 1 base removed from V and 0 bases from J, the gap between germline ends came to 18 bases. This CDR3 has 18 amino acids. CDR3 loop: CASSQGGAGAKPNYGYTF. In nucleotides, the CDR3 is TGCGCCAGCAGCCAAGGAGGGGCAGGGGCAAAGCCTAACTATGGCTACACCTTC.

The rearrangement links TRBV19 to TRBJ1-1; no clear D. Deletions cut 7 bases from V and 1 base from J, with 16 bases between. The CDR3 runs 15 residues. CDR1 and CDR2 (germline): LNHDA, SQIVND (reference sequence). The CDR3 region has the DNA TGTGCCAGTATTCCTAAGAGGACTCCGAACACTGAAGCTTTCTTT. This gives the protein CASIPKRTPNTEAFF.

The chain is built from TRBV5-6 and TRBJ2-7; 10 bases match TRBD1. The germline CDR1 and CDR2 sequences are SGHDT and YYEEEE. J was trimmed by 7 bases and V by 0 bases; bases with no gene match: 13. This CDR3 spans 17 amino acids. CDR3 sequence: CASSLGGGGTGAWEQYF. Written as DNA, the CDR3 is TGTGCCAGCAGCTTGGGCGGAGGTGGGACAGGGGCATGGGAGCAGTACTTC.

About this clone itself: A read error may account for a junction end that differs from germline. This chain connects TRBV7-9 to TRBJ2-6, with D perhaps matching TRBD2 (6 bases). Germline CDR1 reads SEHNR; CDR2 reads FQNEAQ (reference sequence). This CDR3 region has 16 residues. CDR3 sequence reads: CSSSLVGGTGANVLTF. In DNA form, the CDR3 reads TGTTCCAGCAGCTTAGTTGGGGGGACCGGGGCCAACGTCCTGACTTTC. Variable domain in full (rest from reference TRBV7-9 and TRBJ2-6): DTGVSQNPRHKITKRGQNVTFRCDPISEHNRLYWYRQTLGQGPEFLTYFQNEAQLEKSRLLSDRFSAERPKGSFSTLEIQRTEQGDSAMYLCSSSLVGGTGANVLTFGAGSRLTVL.

This clone was observed a handful of times. The gene calls are TRBV7-9 and TRBJ2-3; 10 bases agree with TRBD1. V lost 1 base, J lost 3 bases, and 4 bases stayed unmatched. The CDR3 has 16 residues. The germline V gene has CDR1 SEHNR and CDR2 FQNEAQ (reference sequence). The CDR3 loop reads CASSLGTGGRTDTQYF. The CDR3, as DNA: TGTGCCAGCAGCTTAGGGACAGGGGGAAGGACAGATACGCAGTATTTT.

V is TRBV15 and J is TRBJ2-1, with D possibly TRBD2 on 5 matching bases. Per germline, CDR1 LNHNV and CDR2 YYDKDF (reference sequence). The CDR3 has 14 residues. V was clipped by 1 base and J by 12 bases, with 16 bases between them. The CDR3 is CATSRAPLGFGQFF. The CDR3 DNA follows: TGTGCCACCAGCAGAGCTCCACTAGGGTTTGGGCAGTTCTTC.

The V call is TRBV23-1, the J call TRBJ1-4, with 7 bases lining up with TRBD1. TRBV23-1 carries the ORF label, with uncertain function. V trimming: 7 bases; J trimming: 6 bases; junction bases outside the gene matches: 11. This CDR3 is 15 amino acids long. The CDR3 sequence: CASTPPGQNYEKLFF. The CDR3 DNA reads as TGCGCCAGCACCCCCCCGGGACAGAACTATGAAAAACTGTTTTTT.

The V and J genes are TRBV7-2 and TRBJ2-1; 9 positions agree with TRBD2. V gave up 2 bases and J gave up 4 bases; unmatched junction bases: 6. Germline V gene lookup returns CDR1 SGHTA and CDR2 FQGNSA. CDR3 length: 16 amino acids. DNA of the CDR3: TGTGCCAGCAGCTTAAATAGCGGGGGAATATACAATGAGCAGTTCTTC. Translating it yields CASSLNSGGIYNEQFF.

This clone came up once. The genes are TRBV7-6 and TRBJ1-2; 9 nucleotides line up with TRBD1. CDR1 and CDR2 from the germline V gene are SGHVS and FNYEAQ. The ends lost 5 bases at V and 8 bases at J; junction bases unmatched: 15. There are 16 residues in the CDR3. CDR3 coding DNA: TGTGCCAGCAGCCCGGACAGGGGCCGCCTTGGTTGGGGCTACACCTTC. This encodes CASSPDRGRLGWGYTF. Full variable domain (remainder filled in from reference TRBV7-6 and TRBJ1-2): GAGVSQSPRYKVTKRGQDVALRCDPISGHVSLYWYRQALGQGPEFLTYFNYEAQQDKSGLPNDRFSAERPEGSISTLTIQRTEQRDSAMYRCASSPDRGRLGWGYTFGSGTRLTVV.

The chain employs TRBV30 and TRBJ1-5; D perhaps matches TRBD1 (5 bases). CDR1 and CDR2 from the germline V gene are GTSNPN and SVGIG (reference sequence). V was pared by 4 bases and J by 1 base, with 14 bases between. This CDR3 has 15 amino acids. CDR3 protein: CAWNLGSGSNQPQHF. As DNA, the CDR3 is TGTGCCTGGAACCTAGGGTCAGGGAGCAATCAGCCCCAGCATTTT.

This clone has just a few counts. This sample includes further DNA sequences coding for the same CDR3. The V call is TRBV7-3, the J call TRBJ1-1, with 10 bases fitting TRBD1. The V gene end was trimmed by 5 bases and the J gene end by 2 bases; junction bases not matched to a gene: 5. The CDR3 totals 15 residues. CDR1 and CDR2 (germline): SGHTA, FQGTGA. The CDR3 loop is CASSLTGGPNTEAFF. CDR3 DNA: TGTGCCAGCAGCCTGACAGGGGGCCCTAACACTGAAGCTTTCTTT.

The chain carries TRBV19 and TRBJ1-5; TRBD1 is a possible D gene (5 bases). The CDR3 is made up of 15 amino acids. Trimming pared 8 bases from V and 0 bases from J, leaving 14 bases between. Germline V lookup: CDR1 LNHDA, CDR2 SQIVND (reference sequence). The CDR3 coding sequence is TGTGCCAGTCGGGTGGGGCAGACTAGCAATCAGCCCCAGCATTTT. This gives the protein CASRVGQTSNQPQHF.

The rearrangement uses TRBV5-1 and TRBJ2-7, with a tentative D call TRBD1 (6 bases). With 4 bases removed from V and 0 bases from J, the gap between germline ends came to 17 bases. The CDR3 runs to 16 residues. Germline CDR1 is SGHRS and CDR2 is YFSETQ. CDR3 nucleotides: TGCGCCAGCAGCACACAGGGTGCCAGCGCCTCCTACGAGCAGTACTTC. Translating it yields CASSTQGASASYEQYF. Full variable domain (rest looked up from reference TRBV5-1 and TRBJ2-7): KAGVTQTPRYLIKTRGQQVTLSCSPISGHRSVSWYQQTPGQGLQFLFEYFSETQRNKGNFPGRFSGRQFSNSRSEMNVSTLELGDSALYLCASSTQGASASYEQYFGPGTRLTVT.

The V gene is TRBV19, the J gene TRBJ2-1; 11 nucleotides match TRBD2. V shed 3 bases and J 6 bases; nucleotides not matched to a gene: 4. The CDR3 has 15 residues. Germline assignment: CDR1 LNHDA and CDR2 SQIVND (reference sequence). The CDR3: CASSISGRAGNEQFF. The DNA for the CDR3 is TGTGCCAGTAGTATTAGCGGGAGGGCCGGCAATGAGCAGTTCTTC.

The CDR3 sequence is CASSIDGVSVHGYTF. The CDR3 DNA is TGTGCCAGTAGTATAGACGGGGTCTCGGTCCATGGCTACACCTTC. V usage is TRBV19 and J usage is TRBJ1-2; no firm D call. V was cut by 0 bases and J by 6 bases, with 14 bases left in between. The CDR3 contains 15 residues. Germline CDR1 reads LNHDA; CDR2 reads SQIVND (reference sequence). The whole variable domain, filled in from reference TRBV19 and TRBJ1-2, reads DGGITQSPKYLFRKEGQNVTLSCEQNLNHDAMYWYRQDPGQGLRLIYYSQIVNDFQKGDIAEGYSVSREKKESFPLTVTSAQKNPTAFYLCASSIDGVSVHGYTFGSGTRLTVV.

The rearrangement links TRBV7-3 to TRBJ2-7; the match to TRBD2 covers 7 bases. With 8 bases clipped from V and 2 bases from J, the junction kept 12 bases outside the gene matches. The CDR3 runs 15 residues. Germline CDR1 is SGHTA and CDR2 is FQGTGA. CDR3 sequence: CASSVRAGEPYEQYF. CDR3 in DNA: TGTGCCAGCTCGGTGAGGGCGGGAGAACCCTACGAGCAGTACTTC. Full variable domain (missing parts from reference TRBV7-3 and TRBJ2-7): GAGVSQTPSNKVTEKGKYVELRCDPISGHTALYWYRQSLGQGPEFLIYFQGTGAADDSGLPNDRFFAVRPEGSVSTLKIQRTERGDSAVYLCASSVRAGEPYEQYFGPGTRLTVT.

The sample holds a few counts of this clone. CDR3 in DNA: TGTGCCAGCAGCCGACGGGACAGGGCAAACGAGCAGTACTTC. Translation: CASSRRDRANEQYF. This sequence joins TRBV5-4 and TRBJ2-7; 9 nucleotides agree with TRBD1. Germline values: CDR1 SGHNT, CDR2 YYREEE (reference sequence). CDR3 length: 14 amino acids. Unmatched junction bases numbered 7, after V lost 4 bases and J lost 5 bases.

This clone was detected a few times. This chain links TRBV4-1 with TRBJ1-5, with 10 bases matching TRBD1. The trim removed 3 bases at V and 3 bases at J, leaving 5 bases unmatched. Germline CDR1 reads MGHRA; CDR2 reads YSYEKL. This CDR3 has 16 amino acids. The CDR3 protein is CASSHDRGRLNQPQHF. CDR3 sequence (DNA): TGCGCCAGCAGCCACGACAGGGGGCGACTCAATCAGCCCCAGCATTTT.

The chain carries TRBV19 and TRBJ2-7; TRBD2 is a possible D gene (6 bases). Looked up from germline, CDR1 is LNHDA and CDR2 is SQIVND (reference sequence). The CDR3 has 15 amino acids. Trimming removed 3 bases at V and 1 base at J, with 13 bases between. DNA for the CDR3: TGTGCCAGTAGTATTGGAGGGACTCGGTCCTACGAGCAGTACTTC. This gives the protein CASSIGGTRSYEQYF.

The rearrangement joins TRBV7-2 to TRBJ2-5; a possible D gene is TRBD2 (5 bases). The CDR3 runs 15 residues. Trimming shortened V by 1 base and J by 4 bases, and 13 bases separated the two germline ends. Looked up from germline, CDR1 is SGHTA and CDR2 is FQGNSA. This CDR3 is CASSLGSAAGETQYF. In DNA form, the CDR3 reads TGTGCCAGCAGCTTAGGGTCAGCCGCGGGAGAGACCCAGTACTTC.